These 13 T cell receptor beta chains share one sample of origin, sequenced in a study of tumor and adjacent non-tumor tissue in lung cancer. This sample's RNA came from whole unsorted tissue. This non-tumor lung sample came from over 3 cm beyond the tumor edge. A modified ARM-PCR protocol with three rounds of nested PCR amplified TCRbeta. From the multiplex PCR reads, TCRdb called clonotypes with MiXCR, one entry per CDR3 protein. Of approximately 80,000 distinct CDR3 sequences in the sample, about four fifths were seen once. The source material was distant non-tumor lung tissue. These receptors all stem from a man aged 60-69 years with non-small cell lung cancer.

This clonotype has a count of ten or more. The chain carries TRBV6-2 or TRBV6-3 and TRBJ2-1; 7 nucleotides line up with TRBD1. Per germline, CDR1 MNHEY and CDR2 SVGEGT. The J segment lost 4 bases and the V segment lost 5 bases, leaving 17 bases of the junction unmatched. This CDR3 has 18 amino acids. In nucleotides, the CDR3 is TGTGCCAGCAGTCCCCGGGACAGAAGGGTGGCTGGATACAATGAGCAGTTCTTC. Protein sequence: CASSPRDRRVAGYNEQFF.

Points on this clonotype: One end of the junction does not line up with germline, which may come from a read error. The V call is TRBV20-1, the J call TRBJ2-1; 10 positions match TRBD1. The germline V gene has CDR1 DFQATT and CDR2 SNEGSKA (reference sequence). This CDR3 is 14 amino acids long. The DNA for the CDR3 is TGTAGTGGTATCCGGGACAGGGGAAACAATGAGAAGTTCTTC. Its protein product is CSGIRDRGNNEKFF.

As for this clonotype: No conserved phenylalanine or tryptophan ends this CDR3, so it is likely a read error. The DNA is left out, because the CDR3 cannot be placed on it with certainty; the CDR3 is given as TCRdb lists it. The chain has TRBV11-2 and TRBJ1-1. Germline CDR1 SGHAT, CDR2 FQNNGV. The CDR3 spans 14 residues, counting both ends. The CDR3 sequence is CASSLVRRGTEALY.

Concerning this clonotype itself: One end of the junction does not line up with germline, which may come from a read error. The chain combines TRBV11-2 with TRBJ1-1; D gene uncertain. Germline V gene data show CDR1 as SGHAT and CDR2 as FQNNGV. This CDR3 has 14 amino acids. Here the CDR3 reads CASSLDGRVIEAFF. The CDR3, as DNA: TGCGCCAGCAGCTTAGACGGGAGGGTCATTGAAGCTTTCTTT. Complete variable domain (other parts from reference TRBV11-2 and TRBJ1-1): EAGVAQSPRYKIIEKRQSVAFWCNPISGHATLYWYQQILGQGPKLLIQFQNNGVVDDSQLPKDRFSAERLKGVDSTLKIQPAKLEDSAVYLCASSLDGRVIEAFFGQGTRLTVV.

Of note for this clonotype: One end of the junction does not line up with germline, which may come from a read error. The genes are TRBV5-4 and TRBJ1-6, with D tentatively TRBD1 (6 bases). The CDR3 is made up of 17 amino acids. Per germline, CDR1 SGHNT and CDR2 YYREEE (reference sequence). As DNA, the CDR3 is TGTGCCAGCAGCGACCCCCTCCGAGGGGGAGGTAATTCACACCTCAACTTT. Translation gives CASSDPLRGGGNSHLNF.

As for this clonotype: A much larger clone is a single base away; this may be a read error. The chain recombines TRBV4-1 with TRBJ2-7; D not resolved. Germline values: CDR1 MGHRA, CDR2 YSYEKL. Trimming cost V 3 bases and J 7 bases, with 10 bases left between them. The CDR3 is 12 amino acids. The CDR3 DNA reads TGCGCCAGCAGCCATGATCTGAGGGAGCAGTACTTC. This sequence encodes CASSHDLREQYF.

With regard to this clonotype: The junction and the germline gene differ at one end; a read error may be behind it. V usage is TRBV6-1 and J usage is TRBJ1-1, with D unclear. The CDR3 is made up of 14 amino acids. Germline CDR1 reads MNHNS; CDR2 reads SASEGT. The CDR3 spells CASNEDMGDTEAFF. The DNA of the CDR3 is TGTGCTAGCAATGAAGACATGGGCGACACTGAAGCTTTCTTT.

CDR3 sequence (DNA): TGTCTCAGCAGACCACCAGGGACCTATGGCTACACCTTC. Translated, it gives CLSRPPGTYGYTF. This sequence joins TRBV4-2 and TRBJ1-2, with a possible D match to TRBD1 (5 bases). The CDR3 runs 13 residues. The V gene's germline CDR1 is LGHNA and CDR2 YNFKEQ.

Concerning this clonotype: An end of the junction differs from the germline gene, which may be a read error. This chain connects TRBV11-3 to TRBJ2-3; D tentatively fits TRBD1 or TRBD2 (5 bases each). This CDR3 contains 15 residues. CDR1 is SGHNT, CDR2 YENEEA, per germline. The CDR3 reads CASSLALGDGDTQYF. The CDR3 bases are TGTGCCAGTAGCCTCGCTCTAGGGGACGGGGATACTCAGTATTTT.

This rearrangement joins TRBV12-3 or TRBV12-4 to TRBJ2-1; possible D gene TRBD2, 5 bases. V was clipped by 7 bases and J by 2 bases, with 15 bases between them. The CDR3 contains 15 residues. The CDR3 region is CASTLSEDPYNEQFF. CDR3 nucleotide sequence: TGTGCCAGCACCTTATCGGAGGACCCCTACAATGAGCAGTTCTTC.

The count of this clonotype is one. This rearrangement joins TRBV20-1 to TRBJ1-6, with D hard to call. The CDR3 totals 15 residues. Germline CDR1 and CDR2: DFQATT and SNEGSKA (reference sequence). V lost 1 base, J lost 12 bases, and 19 bases lay in between. In DNA form, the CDR3 reads TGCAGTGCTAGAGTCAAGGGTGTAAAAGTGATACCCCTCCACTTT. Encoded protein: CSARVKGVKVIPLHF.

This clonotype was detected only once. An end of the junction differs from the germline gene, which may be a read error. The chain joins TRBV6-5 to TRBJ2-1; TRBD2 might be the D (7 bases). The CDR3 runs 18 residues. The germline CDR1 and CDR2 sequences are MNHEY and SVGAGI. The CDR3 bases are TGTGCCGGCAGTTATGGGGGTTCGGGGGGCTCTAGTTACAATGAGCAGTTCTTC. This gives the protein CAGSYGGSGGSSYNEQFF.

With respect to this clonotype: The junction differs from germline at one of its ends, possibly a read error. The rearrangement links TRBV6-2 or TRBV6-3 to TRBJ1-5; tentatively, D is TRBD1 (6 bases). Per germline, CDR1 MNHEY and CDR2 SVGEGT. The CDR3 length is 16 residues. CDR3 nucleotide sequence: TGTGCCAGCAGGCGACAGGTACAAAGGGGGAATCAGCCCCAGCGTTTT. It yields the protein CASRRQVQRGNQPQRF.